This T cell receptor (beta chain) was sequenced for a study of T cells in Graves' hyperthyroidism and ophthalmopathy. This clonotype was observed a few times. Its target is not known. There are 14 residues in the CDR3. V dropped 4 bases and J dropped 7 bases, with 12 bases sitting between them. The germline gives CDR1 SGHNT, CDR2 YYREEE (reference sequence). Diagnosis rested on symptoms, serum thyroxine and TRAb, thyroid ultrasound, and orbital computed tomography. Study findings and constraints: With a median lead of approximately 6.4 months before onset, the model predicted ophthalmopathy.

Amplified TCR beta CDR3 regions came from RNA transcripts. TCR CDR3 underwent first-round RT-PCR with the HTBI primer set. TCRdb passed the multiplex PCR reads through MiXCR, listing each CDR3 protein once. Here the sample spans about 700,000 distinct CDR3 sequences, 13% to 15% being singletons. The TCR comes from a woman under 30 with Graves' hyperthyroidism. This chain connects TRBV5-4 to TRBJ2-6; D ambiguous. The sample was blood. Here the CDR3 reads CASSPGFRANVLTF. In nucleotides, the CDR3 is TGTGCCAGCAGCCCTGGATTCCGCGCCAACGTCCTGACTTTC.